This T cell receptor (beta chain) was obtained from a study of cytomegalovirus exposure and HLA in healthy donors. V was shortened by 5 bases and J by 6 bases, with 8 bases between the two germline ends. This CDR3 comprises 12 residues. The germline gives CDR1 SGHTA, CDR2 FQGNSA. Researchers ran the PCR with 60 Vbeta and 13 Jbeta primers. Using immunoSEQ multiplex PCR, the repertoire was profiled, and TCRdb retains in-frame clones only, with some absent. Of under 130,000 clones listed, over 70% were seen once; the top ten hold 1.3%. The sequence derives from a man aged 40-49 years in good health and CMV-seronegative. What was sequenced was PBMCs. This rearrangement joins TRBV7-2 to TRBJ1-5; D ambiguous. The CDR3 DNA reads as TGTGCCAGCAGCCGTACTGCTCAGCCCCAGCATTTT. It codes for CASSRTAQPQHF.